What follows are 17 T cell receptor beta chains derived from one specimen sequenced in a study of cytomegalovirus exposure and HLA in healthy donors. Vbeta (60) and Jbeta (13) primers were used in the PCR. Assay used: immunoSEQ multiplex PCR; TCRdb lists only in-frame clones, some missing. This repertoire shows about 190,000 clones, roughly 68% found once; its top ten account for 1.8%. Sequencing was carried out using PBMCs. Receptors originate from a woman under 40 in good health and CMV-seronegative.

The sample holds a few counts of this clone. The chain couples TRBV30 to TRBJ2-7; 10 nucleotides align to TRBD2. Trimming cost V 8 bases and J 1 base; bases outside gene matches: 11. Germline loops: CDR1 GTSNPN, CDR2 SVGIG (reference sequence). CDR3 size: 15 residues. CDR3 DNA sequence: TGTGCCCTCGAGGGCGGGGGACTAGCGTCCTACGAGCAGTACTTC. Amino acid sequence: CALEGGGLASYEQYF.

The CDR3, as DNA: TGTGCCTGGATTCCCGGCCAGGGGCCCTGGGGTGGCTACACCTTC. Amino acid sequence: CAWIPGQGPWGGYTF. The J gene is TRBJ1-2, the V gene TRBV30, with D tentatively TRBD1 (6 bases). The V gene's germline CDR1 is GTSNPN and CDR2 SVGIG (reference sequence). This CDR3 region has 15 residues. Between the trimmed V and J ends, which lost 4 bases and 7 bases, there was a span of 22 bases.

The genes are TRBV9 and TRBJ1-2, with a weak D call TRBD1 (5 bases). The V and J ends lost 3 bases and 0 bases respectively, with 15 bases between them. Per the germline V gene, CDR1 is SGDLS and CDR2 is YYNGEE. The CDR3 runs 16 residues. The CDR3 spells CASSASRGRANYGYTF. The CDR3, as DNA: TGTGCCAGCAGCGCTAGTCGTGGCAGGGCTAACTATGGCTACACCTTC.

This clone was seen only a few times. The rearrangement uses TRBV9 and TRBJ1-6, with TRBD1 matching 8 bases. From germline, CDR1 is SGDLS and CDR2 YYNGEE. The CDR3 spans 15 residues. With V trimmed by 2 bases and J by 6 bases, 4 bases remained unmatched. The chain's CDR3 is CASSVETGANSPLHF. In DNA form, the CDR3 reads TGTGCCAGCAGCGTTGAGACAGGGGCTAATTCACCCCTCCACTTT.

This clone was seen a few times. The rearrangement links TRBV9 to TRBJ1-2, with D possibly being TRBD1 (5 bases). The germline gives CDR1 SGDLS, CDR2 YYNGEE. V was cut by 3 bases and J by 2 bases, with 14 bases left in between. CDR3 length: 15 amino acids. CDR3 sequence reads: CASSASGGVNYGYTF. Written as DNA, the CDR3 is TGTGCCAGCAGCGCCTCCGGGGGGGTGAACTATGGCTACACCTTC.

The rearrangement joins TRBV19 to TRBJ2-5, with 7 bases matching TRBD1. Germline V lookup: CDR1 LNHDA, CDR2 SQIVND (reference sequence). The CDR3 extends over 13 amino acids. With 1 base clipped from V and 7 bases from J, the junction kept 3 bases outside the gene matches. The CDR3 reads CASSIGAGGTQYF. The CDR3 region has the DNA TGTGCCAGTAGTATAGGTGCAGGGGGGACCCAGTACTTC.

This sequence joins TRBV28 and TRBJ2-7; D might be TRBD1 (5 bases). This CDR3 is 16 amino acids long. V was trimmed by 3 bases and J by 3 bases, leaving 18 bases between them. Germline V gene sequence: CDR1 MDHEN, CDR2 SYDVKM. CDR3 sequence (DNA): TGTGCCAGCAGTTTCCAGTTTGGGGCTGGACGCTACGAGCAGTACTTC. Translation: CASSFQFGAGRYEQYF.

The chain has TRBV29-1 and TRBJ2-1; 14 positions match TRBD2. V lost 7 bases and J lost 4; bases outside the gene matches: 0. Germline V gives CDR1 SQVTM, CDR2 ANQGSEA. The CDR3 consists of 13 residues. The CDR3 spells CSGTSGGYNEQFF. The CDR3 region has the DNA TGCAGCGGGACTAGCGGGGGGTACAATGAGCAGTTCTTC.

This clone has a handful of counts. The genes are TRBV5-1 and TRBJ2-2; D is ambiguous. CDR3 length: 13 amino acids. Trimming removed 0 bases from V and 5 bases from J, with 5 bases in between. Germline values: CDR1 SGHRS, CDR2 YFSETQ. The CDR3 region is CASSLVITGELFF. The CDR3 DNA is TGCGCCAGCAGCTTGGTAATTACCGGGGAGCTGTTTTTT.

The chain links TRBV9 to TRBJ1-6; perhaps TRBD1 as D (6 bases). The CDR3 length is 14 residues. V lost 0 bases and J lost 7, with 8 bases in between. Germline-derived CDR1 and CDR2 are SGDLS and YYNGEE. The DNA of the CDR3 is TGTGCCAGCAGCGTAGAGCAGGGGAATTCACCCCTCCACTTT. Its translation is CASSVEQGNSPLHF.

About this clone itself: One junction end does not reproduce the germline sequence, and a read error may be involved. J is TRBJ2-2 and V is TRBV7-9, with D possibly TRBD2 on 5 matching bases. This CDR3 is built from 18 residues. Germline V gene lookup returns CDR1 SEHNR and CDR2 FQNEAQ (reference sequence). The CDR3 DNA sequence: TGTTCCAGCAGCTTAGCCGATGAGGGAAAGGGAATGACCGGGGAGCTGTTTTTT. It yields the protein CSSSLADEGKGMTGELFF.

This chain uses TRBV7-2 with TRBJ1-4; no definite D call. V lost 4 bases and J lost 7, with 10 bases in between. The length of the CDR3 is 13 residues. CDR1 SGHTA and CDR2 FQGNSA come from the germline V gene. CDR3 loop: CASSSSFGEKLFF. The CDR3 nucleotides are TGTGCCAGCAGCTCCTCTTTCGGTGAAAAACTGTTTTTT.

This clone was counted a single time. The chain carries TRBV19 and TRBJ1-4, with 11 bases lining up with TRBD1. Germline trimming cut 7 bases from V and 8 bases from J; bases unmatched to any gene: 3. This CDR3 is built from 13 residues. The germline gives CDR1 LNHDA, CDR2 SQIVND (reference sequence). The CDR3 is CASTDRGPEKLFF. The CDR3 nucleotides are TGTGCCAGTACGGACAGGGGGCCGGAAAAACTGTTTTTT.

This clone appeared a single time. The chain links TRBV4-1 to TRBJ2-5; 9 bases align to TRBD2. Germline CDR1 is MGHRA and CDR2 is YSYEKL. CDR3 length equals 18 residues. With V trimmed by 0 bases and J by 3 bases, 11 bases remained unmatched. The CDR3: CASSQDPSLAGKEETQYF. Written as DNA, the CDR3 is TGCGCCAGCAGCCAAGATCCTTCGCTAGCGGGGAAGGAAGAGACCCAGTACTTC.

The chain is built from TRBV27 and TRBJ2-5; tentative D call: TRBD2 (5 bases). The J call may be incorrect, as the DNA end agrees better with TRBJ2-7. The CDR3 sequence is 14 residues long. Germline-derived CDR1 and CDR2 are MNHEY and SMNVEV (reference sequence). The CDR3 DNA reads TGTGCCAGCAGTACGGAGGCAAAAGGCCACGAGCAGTACTTC. It translates to CASSTEAKGHEQYF.

This chain uses TRBV7-6 with TRBJ1-2; possible D gene TRBD1, 6 bases. Trimming cost V 5 bases and J 0 bases, with 13 bases left between them. In germline, CDR1 is SGHVS, CDR2 FNYEAQ. The length of the CDR3 is 15 residues. CDR3 residues: CASSLTGLANYGYTF. Here the CDR3 DNA reads TGTGCCAGCAGCCTTACAGGGTTAGCTAACTATGGCTACACCTTC.

The gene calls are TRBV7-2 and TRBJ1-5; D not resolved. This CDR3 contains 14 residues. In germline, CDR1 is SGHTA, CDR2 FQGNSA. V lost 1 base to trimming and J lost 4 bases, with 8 bases between them. This CDR3 is CASSLVPLNQPQHF. As DNA, the CDR3 is TGTGCCAGCAGCTTAGTCCCCCTGAATCAGCCCCAGCATTTT.